This T cell receptor beta chain was sequenced during a study of Ad26.COV2.S vaccination and SARS-CoV-2 variants. Study results and caveats: People given the vaccine had a wider spike-specific TCR breadth than placebo recipients did.

Profiled with immunoSEQ multiplex PCR; TCRdb holds only in-frame clones, not every one. The repertoire includes approximately 350,000 clones, approximately 83% of them detected once, and 7.4% sits in the top ten. For this clone: Its target is not known.

As to treatment: over 15 received Ad26.COV2.S at low or high dose, single or two shots; roughly five received placebo; per-sample allocation not given. Samples analyzed were those drawn on day 63 after the first vaccine or placebo injection. The ends were cut back, 4 bases at V and 10 bases at J, with 11 bases in the middle. The CDR3 totals 11 residues. Germline V gene lookup returns CDR1 SGDLS and CDR2 YYNGEE. The chain is built from TRBV9 and TRBJ1-1; D gene unclear. The sequence derives from a person between 18 and 65 years old who received the Ad26.COV2.S COVID-19 vaccine or a placebo. The material sequenced was peripheral blood, taken in a trial of Ad26.COV2.S vaccine versus placebo. DNA of the CDR3: TGTGCCAGCAGCCCCACCTCGGGAGCTTTCTTT. Protein sequence: CASSPTSGAFF.